This T cell receptor beta chain was obtained from a study of T cell responses to AZD1222 COVID-19 vaccine. V gave up 5 bases and J gave up 2 bases, with 9 bases separating them. Germline assignment: CDR1 WSHSY and CDR2 SAAADI. The length of the CDR3 is 13 residues. This clone was picked up one time. Its antigen is not known. General study findings and limits: Spike-specific TCR breadth and depth were elevated following two AZD1222 doses.

Data came from immunoSEQ multiplex PCR; TCRdb stores just in-frame clones and leaves some out. The sample records 130,000 or so clones, 93% being singletons. Here the sequenced sample was peripheral blood, taken on day 0 of AZD1222 vaccination. The chain links TRBV10-2 to TRBJ1-2; no clear D gene. This sequence originates from an adult in good health. The CDR3 sequence: CASSIGRNYGYTF. Written as DNA, the CDR3 is TGCGCCAGCAGTATTGGGCGAAACTATGGCTACACCTTC.